The 7 T cell receptor beta chains listed next were all sequenced from one sample in a study of blood T cells in healthy people across ages. Through a sample-barcoded 5' primer and a J-beta primer mix, a second PCR was run for roughly 7 to 11 cycles. Via MiXCR, TCRdb re-called the 5' RACE reads, giving one row per CDR3 protein. Of 890,000 or so distinct CDR3 sequences in the sample, less than 80% were seen once. Sequenced: blood. The receptors were gathered from a man younger than 45 in good health.

This clonotype was counted once. The chain carries TRBV9 and TRBJ2-4; 8 bases line up with TRBD2. The DNA matches TRBJ2-7 better at its end, which makes the J call doubtful. Germline V CDR1 and CDR2: SGDLS, YYNGEE. The CDR3 contains 13 residues. CDR3 in amino acids: CASSVVREGEQYF. DNA for the CDR3: TGTGCCAGCAGCGTAGTTCGGGAGGGCGAGCAGTACTTC.

CDR3 residues: CASSIGLAGGKNIQYF. As DNA, the CDR3 is TGTGCCAGCAGTATAGGACTAGCGGGGGGCAAAAACATTCAGTACTTC. The chain is built from TRBV6-2 or TRBV6-3 and TRBJ2-4; 14 bases are a match to TRBD2. Germline CDR1 is MNHEY and CDR2 is SVGEGT. The CDR3 is 16 amino acids. With V trimmed by 5 bases and J by 3 bases, 3 bases remained unmatched.

This clonotype was found once. The rearrangement links TRBV6-5 to TRBJ2-5; 8 bases are a match to TRBD2. The CDR3 has 15 residues. Germline loops: CDR1 MNHEY, CDR2 SVGAGI. The J segment lost 5 bases and the V segment lost 2 bases, leaving 7 bases of the junction unmatched. The CDR3 DNA reads as TGTGCCAGCAGTTACGAAGCGGGGGCCAGGGAGACCCAGTACTTC. Protein: CASSYEAGARETQYF.

The CDR3 region is CASSPGLAGRSGELFF. In nucleotides, the CDR3 is TGTGCCAGCAGTCCGGGACTAGCGGGGAGGTCCGGGGAGCTGTTTTTT. The chain is built from TRBV28 and TRBJ2-2, with 13 bases fitting TRBD2. CDR3 length: 16 amino acids. With V trimmed by 5 bases and J by 6 bases, 6 bases remained unmatched. Germline CDR1 and CDR2: MDHEN and SYDVKM.

V is TRBV6-1 and J is TRBJ2-1, with 8 nucleotides matching TRBD2. J lost 8 bases, V lost 1 base, and 10 bases had no gene match. Germline CDR1 reads MNHNS; CDR2 reads SASEGT. The length of the CDR3 is 16 residues. This CDR3 is CASSEGPGRGADEQFF. The CDR3 DNA sequence: TGTGCCAGCAGTGAAGGCCCGGGGCGGGGGGCTGATGAGCAGTTCTTC.

This sequence joins TRBV20-1 and TRBJ2-6, with a possible D match to TRBD1 (6 bases). CDR1 is DFQATT and CDR2 is SNEGSKA in the germline V gene (reference sequence). Trimming stripped 7 bases from V and 0 bases from J, with 19 bases between. The CDR3 is 17 residues long. The CDR3 DNA follows: TGCAGTGGCAGCATCAGGGGACCAACCTCTGGGGCCAACGTCCTGACTTTC. Amino acids: CSGSIRGPTSGANVLTF.

This clonotype was counted ten times or more. This sequence joins TRBV29-1 and TRBJ1-2; D gene ambiguous. The CDR3 is 11 amino acids. In germline, CDR1 is SQVTM, CDR2 ANQGSEA. Trimming shortened V by 7 bases and J by 8 bases, and 14 bases separated the two germline ends. This chain's CDR3 is CSAPSGLGYTF. Written as DNA, the CDR3 is TGCAGCGCCCCATCCGGGCTCGGCTACACCTTC.